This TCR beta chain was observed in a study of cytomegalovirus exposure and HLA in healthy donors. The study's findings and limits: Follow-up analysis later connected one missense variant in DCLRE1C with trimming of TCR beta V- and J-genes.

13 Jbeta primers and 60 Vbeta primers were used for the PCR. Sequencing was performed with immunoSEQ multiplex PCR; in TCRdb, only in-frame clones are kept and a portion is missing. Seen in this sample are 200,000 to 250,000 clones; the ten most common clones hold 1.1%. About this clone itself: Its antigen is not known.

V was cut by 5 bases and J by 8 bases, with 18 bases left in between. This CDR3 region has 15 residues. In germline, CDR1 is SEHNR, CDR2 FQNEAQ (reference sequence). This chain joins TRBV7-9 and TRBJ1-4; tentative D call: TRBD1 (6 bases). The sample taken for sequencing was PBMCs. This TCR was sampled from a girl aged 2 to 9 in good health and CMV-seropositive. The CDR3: CASSHAGTPYEKLFF. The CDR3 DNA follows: TGTGCCAGCAGCCACGCTGGGACACCTTACGAAAAACTGTTTTTT.